The rows below give T cell receptor beta chains drawn from one sample of a study of blood T cell repertoires in COVID-19. Data came from immunoSEQ multiplex PCR; TCRdb stores just in-frame clones and leaves some out. The sample records about 50,000 clones, approximately 90% being singletons. Sequenced sample: peripheral blood. The receptors derive from a man aged 40-55 years with acute or convalescent COVID-19. Each CDR3 is given with its conserved first and last residue. D genes are given only for firm matches. Only part of the rows carry a size: once, few, many, or a class if the clone is expanded.

.	TRBV5-1	TRBJ1-5	once	CASSLGHANQPQHF	TGCGCCAGCAGCTTGGGACATGCCAATCAGCCCCAGCATTTT
TRBD1	TRBV19	TRBJ2-5	.	CARNRDRGLRETQYF	TGTGCCAGAAATCGAGACAGGGGGCTTCGAGAGACCCAGTACTTC
TRBD2	TRBV28	TRBJ2-5	.	CASTRGGNQETQYF	TGTGCCAGCACACGGGGGGGGAACCAAGAGACCCAGTACTTC
TRBD1	TRBV6-5	TRBJ1-1	.	CASSTDRGYTEAFF	TGTGCCAGCAGTACGGACAGGGGCTACACTGAAGCTTTCTTT
TRBD2	TRBV9	TRBJ2-2	.	CASSAPYGREALTGELFF	TGTGCCAGCAGCGCCCCCTATGGACGGGAGGCCTTAACCGGGGAGCTGTTTTTT
TRBD1	TRBV27	TRBJ1-2	few	CASRQGTGGVDGYTF	TGTGCCAGCAGGCAGGGGACAGGTGGTGTCGATGGCTACACCTTC
.	TRBV2	TRBJ1-2	.	CASRGDTLNQGYTF	TGTGCCAGCAGAGGGGACACTCTCAACCAGGGCTACACCTTC
TRBD2	TRBV6-5	TRBJ2-5	.	CASSKLAGDQETQYF	TGTGCCAGCAGCAAACTAGCGGGAGACCAAGAGACCCAGTACTTC
TRBD2	TRBV27	TRBJ2-1	.	CASGKLAGANNEQFF	TGTGCCAGCGGCAAACTAGCGGGAGCCAACAATGAGCAGTTCTTC
.	TRBV6-2/TRBV6-3	TRBJ1-1	.	CASSYTHRDPMNTEAFF	TGTGCCAGCAGTTACACCCACAGGGACCCCATGAACACTGAAGCTTTCTTT
TRBD2	TRBV18	TRBJ2-7	.	CASSPPTSGTATHF	TGTGCCAGCTCACCACCGACTAGCGGGACTGCCACGCACTTC
TRBD1	TRBV10-3	TRBJ2-7	.	CAIRRTGIDEQYF	TGTGCCATCAGACGGACAGGAATAGACGAGCAGTACTTC
TRBD2	TRBV19	TRBJ2-2	.	CASSCSGLGCTGELFF	TGTGCCAGTAGTTGTAGCGGGTTAGGGTGCACCGGGGAGCTGTTTTTT
TRBD1	TRBV13	TRBJ2-1	.	CASSFGTDRLHLF	TGTGCCAGCAGCTTCGGGACAGACCGTTTGCATCTCTTC
.	TRBV5-1	TRBJ2-7	.	CASSPGTGNYEQYF	TGCGCCAGCAGCCCTGGAACGGGGAACTACGAGCAGTACTTC
TRBD1	TRBV9	TRBJ1-2	.	CASSVGQEDRYYGYTF	TGTGCCAGCAGCGTGGGACAGGAGGATAGGTACTATGGCTACACCTTC
.	TRBV29-1	TRBJ1-1	.	CSVEGEGATEAFF	TGCAGCGTTGAGGGGGAGGGAGCGACTGAAGCTTTCTTT
.	TRBV7-3	TRBJ2-7	.	CASSLTSEGYEQYF	TGTGCCAGCAGCTTAACGTCCGAGGGATACGAGCAGTACTTC
.	TRBV11-2	TRBJ1-3	.	CASSPPNRVLPGNTIYF	TGTGCCAGCAGCCCGCCTAACAGGGTGTTGCCTGGAAACACCATATATTTT
TRBD1	TRBV18	TRBJ1-5	.	CASSPTRTGGQPQHF	TGTGCCAGCTCACCAACCAGGACAGGGGGACAGCCCCAGCATTTT
.	TRBV4-1	TRBJ2-3	once	CASRHPTGERTDTQYF	TGCGCCAGCAGACATCCGACGGGGGAGCGCACAGATACGCAGTATTTT
.	TRBV19	TRBJ1-2	.	CASSSLGGRGYGYTF	TGTGCCAGTAGTTCCCTGGGGGGACGGGGCTATGGCTACACCTTC
.	TRBV24-1	TRBJ1-3	.	CATSDPGSAGNTIYF	TGTGCCACCAGTGATCCAGGGTCCGCTGGAAACACCATATATTTT
.	TRBV12-5	TRBJ1-3	.	CASGLGQAGNTIYF	TGTGCTAGTGGTTTGGGACAAGCTGGAAACACCATATATTTT
TRBD2	TRBV29-1	TRBJ2-3	.	CSVGGLAESTDTQYF	TGCAGCGTTGGGGGACTAGCGGAAAGCACAGATACGCAGTATTTT
TRBD2	TRBV4-1	TRBJ2-7	.	CASSHRPGTSGTYEQYF	TGCGCCAGCAGCCATCGACCGGGAACTAGCGGGACGTACGAGCAGTACTTC
.	TRBV5-1	TRBJ1-3	.	CASSLDSSNSGNTIYF	TGCGCCAGCAGCCTGGACAGCTCCAACTCTGGAAACACCATATATTTT
.	TRBV27	TRBJ2-3	.	CASSPIETDTQYF	TGTGCCAGCAGTCCAATAGAAACAGATACGCAGTATTTT
TRBD2	TRBV2	TRBJ2-1	.	CASSGLAGVTYNEQFF	TGTGCCAGCAGTGGATTAGCGGGAGTAACCTACAATGAGCAGTTCTTC
.	TRBV12-3/TRBV12-4	TRBJ1-3	.	CASSPSNTIYF	TGTGCCAGCAGCCCTTCAAACACCATATATTTT
.	TRBV18	TRBJ1-3	.	CASRRREDTIYF	TGTGCCAGTCGTCGCAGGGAAGACACCATATATTTT
TRBD1	TRBV24-1	TRBJ2-1	.	CATSDTGVFNEQFF	TGTGCCACCAGTGATACAGGGGTCTTCAATGAGCAGTTCTTC
.	TRBV9	TRBJ1-1	.	CASSVGPKAGITEAFF	TGTGCCAGCAGCGTAGGCCCCAAGGCAGGGATTACTGAAGCTTTCTTT
.	TRBV7-2	TRBJ1-5	.	CASSSGSHNIGKEPQHF	TGTGCCAGCAGTTCAGGGTCCCATAATATCGGTAAGGAGCCCCAGCATTTT
.	TRBV19	TRBJ2-3	.	CASSSLFREKTDTQYF	TGTGCCAGTAGTAGTCTATTTAGGGAGAAAACAGATACGCAGTATTTT
TRBD2	TRBV5-4	TRBJ2-7	.	CASSLGRELLREQYF	TGTGCCAGCAGCTTGGGGCGGGAGCTTCTCAGGGAGCAGTACTTC
TRBD1	TRBV24-1	TRBJ2-1	.	CATSDAGDREFYNEQFF	TGTGCCACCAGTGATGCTGGGGACAGGGAATTCTACAATGAGCAGTTCTTC
.	TRBV28	TRBJ1-6	.	CASSSSTVPDPRSPLHF	.
TRBD2	TRBV5-4	TRBJ2-1	.	CASSYLGREDGYEQFF	TGTGCCAGCAGTTATCTGGGGCGGGAGGATGGTTATGAGCAGTTCTTC
TRBD2	TRBV15	TRBJ2-1	.	CATSRVGAGGYNEQFF	TGTGCCACCAGCAGAGTGGGAGCGGGAGGGTACAATGAGCAGTTCTTC
.	TRBV5-6	TRBJ1-5	.	CASSTYYSNQPQHF	TGTGCCAGCAGCACATACTATAGCAATCAGCCCCAGCATTTT